This T cell receptor (beta chain) comes out of a study of PD-1 blockade in classical Hodgkin lymphoma. As to this clone: At one end, the junction sequence differs from germline, possibly due to a read error.

The method was immunoSEQ multiplex PCR; TCRdb's version includes in-frame clones alone and lacks a portion of them. The repertoire has about 17,000 clones, around 75% of them found once; the top ten carry 3.5% to 5%. Every one of the patients relapsed after autologous stem cell transplantation (brentuximab vedotin exposure was variable). Germline loops: CDR1 MNHEY, CDR2 SMNVEV (reference sequence). This CDR3 contains 12 residues. The genes are TRBV27 and TRBJ2-1; possible D gene TRBD1, 5 bases. The sequence was obtained from a human donor with classical Hodgkin lymphoma. The sample here was peripheral blood mononuclear cells (PBMCs), taken at baseline. CDR3 coding DNA: TGTGCCAGCAGTTTTCCGGACACTAAGATCCTCTTC. This gives the protein CASSFPDTKILF.